This TCR beta chain was found in a study of blood T cells in healthy people across ages. Study observations and caveats: Researchers deemed the diversity estimates from one million T cells underestimates. Per million T cells, TCR beta diversity dropped roughly linearly as age increased.

On this clonotype itself: The target antigen is unknown.

Per sample, at least 5.5 micrograms of total RNA were extracted. The second PCR ran about 6 to 11 cycles with a sample-barcoded 5' primer and J-beta primers. MiXCR was run by TCRdb on the 5' RACE reads, yielding one entry per CDR3 protein. The sample consists of hundreds of thousands of distinct CDR3 sequences, roughly 32% of them appearing once. V lost 6 bases to trimming and J lost 2 bases, with 17 bases between them. This CDR3 is built from 15 residues. Germline values: CDR1 SGHRS, CDR2 YFSETQ. The sequenced sample was blood. This rearrangement joins TRBV5-1 to TRBJ1-2; TRBD1 is a possible D gene (5 bases). The source of this sequence is a woman of 80 years or more in good health. Here the CDR3 reads CASKLQGGWNYGYTF. The CDR3, as DNA: TGCGCCAGCAAACTCCAGGGAGGTTGGAACTATGGCTACACCTTC.